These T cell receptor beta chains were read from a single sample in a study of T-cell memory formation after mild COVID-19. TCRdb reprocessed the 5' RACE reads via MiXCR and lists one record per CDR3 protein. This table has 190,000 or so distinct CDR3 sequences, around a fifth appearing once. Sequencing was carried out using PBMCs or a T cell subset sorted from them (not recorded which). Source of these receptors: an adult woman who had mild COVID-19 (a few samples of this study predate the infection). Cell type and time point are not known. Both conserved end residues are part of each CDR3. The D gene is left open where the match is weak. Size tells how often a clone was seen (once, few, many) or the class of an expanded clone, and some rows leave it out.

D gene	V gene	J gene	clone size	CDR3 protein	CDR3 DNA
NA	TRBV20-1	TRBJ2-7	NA	CSAWSKRGSYEQYF	TGCAGTGCCTGGAGTAAAAGGGGTTCCTACGAGCAGTACTTC
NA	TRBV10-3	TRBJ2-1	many	CAISESTNEQFF	TGTGCCATCAGTGAGTCCACCAATGAGCAGTTCTTC
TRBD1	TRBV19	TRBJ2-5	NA	CASSPRDSGQETQYF	TGTGCCAGTAGTCCAAGGGACAGTGGACAAGAGACCCAGTACTTC
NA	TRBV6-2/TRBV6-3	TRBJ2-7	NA	CASISTGSSYEQYF	TGTGCCAGCATCTCAACGGGGTCGTCCTACGAGCAGTACTTC
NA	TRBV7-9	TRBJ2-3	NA	CASSLALVTTGTEDTQYF	TGTGCCAGCAGCCTCGCCCTGGTTACTACGGGAACGGAAGATACGCAGTATTTT
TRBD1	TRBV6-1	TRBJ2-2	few	CASSEPQGAGTGELFF	TGTGCCAGCAGTGAACCCCAGGGGGCAGGCACCGGGGAGCTGTTTTTT
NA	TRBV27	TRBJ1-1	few	CASRGGEAFF	TGTGCCAGCAGGGGGGGGGAAGCTTTCTTT
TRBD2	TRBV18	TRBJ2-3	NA	CASSPWGTTFDTQYF	TGTGCCAGCTCACCTTGGGGGACTACCTTCGATACGCAGTATTTT
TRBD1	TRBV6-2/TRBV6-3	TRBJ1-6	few	CASSYSIEADRENSPLHF	TGTGCCAGCAGTTACTCGATAGAAGCGGACAGGGAGAATTCACCCCTCCACTTT
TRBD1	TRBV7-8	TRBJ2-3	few	CASSLWARGNTDTQYF	TGTGCCAGCAGCTTATGGGCCAGGGGGAACACAGATACGCAGTATTTT
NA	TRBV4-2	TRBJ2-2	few	CASTVEFGYTGELFF	TGTGCCAGCACGGTGGAATTCGGGTACACCGGGGAGCTGTTTTTT
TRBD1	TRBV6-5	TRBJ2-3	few	CASTQGEGTTDTQYF	TGTGCCAGCACCCAGGGGGAAGGAACCACAGATACGCAGTATTTT
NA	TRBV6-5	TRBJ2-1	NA	CASSLWGGATLYNEQFF	TGTGCCAGCAGCCTATGGGGGGGGGCGACCTTGTACAATGAGCAGTTCTTC
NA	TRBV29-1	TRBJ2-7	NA	CSVLDTYEQYF	TGCAGCGTCCTGGACACCTACGAGCAGTACTTC
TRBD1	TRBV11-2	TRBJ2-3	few	CASSLRGTGSSTDTQYF	TGTGCCAGCAGCTTAAGGGGGACAGGGAGTTCCACAGATACGCAGTATTTT
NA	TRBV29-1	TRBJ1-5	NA	CSVEEENQPQHF	TGCAGCGTTGAAGAGGAAAATCAGCCCCAGCATTTT
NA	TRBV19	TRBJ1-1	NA	CASSIGSGSLNTEAFF	TGTGCCAGTAGTATCGGATCGGGCTCTCTGAACACTGAAGCTTTCTTT
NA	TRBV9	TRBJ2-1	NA	CASSVGDEQFF	TGTGCCAGCAGCGTAGGTGATGAGCAGTTCTTC
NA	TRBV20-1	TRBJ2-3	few	CSARGVSEPADTQYF	TGCAGTGCCCGGGGTGTTAGCGAGCCAGCAGATACGCAGTATTTT
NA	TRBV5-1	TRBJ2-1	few	CASSLGGAGRYNEQFF	TGCGCCAGCAGTCTAGGGGGAGCGGGGCGATACAATGAGCAGTTCTTC
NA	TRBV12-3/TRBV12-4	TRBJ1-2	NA	CASSSQSDAGVYGYTF	TGTGCCAGCAGTTCTCAATCTGACGCTGGGGTTTATGGCTACACCTTC
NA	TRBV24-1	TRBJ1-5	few	CATSGPYSNQPQHF	TGTGCCACCAGTGGTCCTTATAGCAATCAGCCCCAGCATTTT
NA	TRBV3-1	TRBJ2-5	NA	CASSQVSQQETQYF	TGTGCCAGCAGCCAAGTTAGTCAGCAAGAGACCCAGTACTTC
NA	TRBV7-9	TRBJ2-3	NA	CASSSAVITQYF	TGTGCCAGCAGCTCAGCGGTTATAACGCAGTATTTT
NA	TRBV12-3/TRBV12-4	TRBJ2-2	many	CASSLGGGGELFF	TGTGCCAGCAGTTTAGGGGGAGGCGGGGAGCTGTTTTTT
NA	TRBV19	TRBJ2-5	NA	CASSINGWEEETQYF	TGTGCCAGTAGTATAAACGGCTGGGAGGAAGAGACCCAGTACTTC
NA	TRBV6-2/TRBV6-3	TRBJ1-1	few	CASSYLRTVNTEAFF	TGTGCCAGCAGTTACCTACGGACGGTGAACACTGAAGCTTTCTTT
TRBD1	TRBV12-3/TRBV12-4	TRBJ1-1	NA	CASSSSPGTANTEAFF	TGTGCCAGCAGTTCGAGCCCCGGGACAGCCAACACTGAAGCTTTCTTT
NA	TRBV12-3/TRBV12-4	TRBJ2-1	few	CASSLATTHNEQFF	TGTGCCAGCAGTCTGGCCACGACCCACAATGAGCAGTTCTTC
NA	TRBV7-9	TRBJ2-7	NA	CASPDAQYF	TGTGCCAGTCCGGACGCGCAGTACTTC
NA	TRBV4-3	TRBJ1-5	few	CASRRLDRQPQHF	TGCGCCAGCAGGAGACTAGACCGGCAGCCCCAGCATTTT